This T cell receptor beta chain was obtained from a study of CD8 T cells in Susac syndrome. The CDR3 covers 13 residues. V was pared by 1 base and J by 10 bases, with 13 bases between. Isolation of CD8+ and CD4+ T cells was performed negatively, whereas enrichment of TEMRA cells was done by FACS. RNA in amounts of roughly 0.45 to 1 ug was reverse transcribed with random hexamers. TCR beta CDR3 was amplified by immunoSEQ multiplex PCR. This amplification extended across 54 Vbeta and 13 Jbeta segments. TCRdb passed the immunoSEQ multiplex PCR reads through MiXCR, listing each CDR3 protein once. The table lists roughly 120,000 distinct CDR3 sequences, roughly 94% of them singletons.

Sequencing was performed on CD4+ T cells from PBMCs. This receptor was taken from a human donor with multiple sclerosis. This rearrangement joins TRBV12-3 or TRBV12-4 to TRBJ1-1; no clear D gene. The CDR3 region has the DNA TGTGCCAGCAGTTTAGAGGTACTAGCTAGAGCTTTCTTT. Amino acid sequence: CASSLEVLARAFF.